This is a list of T cell receptor beta chains from one sample in a study of shared T cell receptors in the human thymus. Clones were read by immunoSEQ multiplex PCR, and TCRdb kept only the in-frame ones, dropping some. The sample holds some 700,000 clones, more than 75% seen once. The same sample was also studied in work on human thymus T cells.

Material for sequencing was thymocytes. The receptors stem from a boy under two years old with a congenital heart defect. The CDR3 runs from the conserved cysteine through the conserved F or W. D genes are given only for firm matches. Clone sizes are given selectively: once, few, many, or a class where the clone is expanded.

d_gene	v_gene	j_gene	abundance	CDR3nt	CDR3aa
NA	TRBV6-5	TRBJ1-5	NA	TGTGCCAGCAGCAGTGGGGGGGCGGATCAGCCCCAGCATTTT	CASSSGGADQPQHF
NA	TRBV6-1	TRBJ2-7	NA	TGTGCCAGCAACCCAGGGCCCTACGAGCAGTACTTC	CASNPGPYEQYF
TRBD2	TRBV4-1	TRBJ2-7	NA	TGCGCCAGCAGCCAAGTCCGCTGGGTTCCGGGACTAGCCTACGAGCAGTACTTC	CASSQVRWVPGLAYEQYF
TRBD2	TRBV4-2	TRBJ2-7	NA	TGTGCCAGCAGCCAACTAAAAGGTTTGGGACTAGCGGGAGACGAGCAGTACTTC	CASSQLKGLGLAGDEQYF
NA	TRBV27	TRBJ2-7	NA	TGTGCCAGCAGTGAATTTCCGGAGTCGTCCAGGGTCAACGAGCAGTACTTC	CASSEFPESSRVNEQYF
NA	TRBV11-2	TRBJ2-7	NA	TGTGCCAGCAGCTTACTCCCCTACGAGCAGTACTTC	CASSLLPYEQYF
TRBD1	TRBV30	TRBJ2-7	NA	TGTGCCTGGAGTGTCAGGGACAGGAGCTCCTACGAGCAGTACTTC	CAWSVRDRSSYEQYF
TRBD2	TRBV25-1	TRBJ2-2	NA	TGTGCCAGCAGGAGAGGACTAGCGGGAGCCGGCACCGGGGAGCTGTTTTTT	CASRRGLAGAGTGELFF
TRBD2	TRBV7-9	TRBJ2-5	NA	TGTGCCAGCAGCTTAGGGGGACTAGCGGGAGGTGAGACCCAGTACTTC	CASSLGGLAGGETQYF
TRBD1	TRBV28	TRBJ2-3	NA	TGTGCCAGCAGTGAATACCGGGACAGGGGGACAGATACGCAGTATTTT	CASSEYRDRGTDTQYF
TRBD2	TRBV2	TRBJ2-7	NA	TGTGCCAGCAGTGACGGGGCGGGAGGTCACGAGCAGTACTTC	CASSDGAGGHEQYF
TRBD1	TRBV6-4	TRBJ1-2	NA	TGTGCCAGCAGGGACAGGGAGGGGTACTACTATGGCTACACCTTC	CASRDREGYYYGYTF
TRBD1	TRBV6-1	TRBJ1-2	once	TGTGCCAGCAGTGCGGGACAGGGGTCACATGGCTACACCTTC	CASSAGQGSHGYTF
NA	TRBV15	TRBJ1-4	few	TGTGCCACCAGCAGAGACAGTTCCCCCGATGAGGAACTGTTTTTT	CATSRDSSPDEELFF
TRBD2	TRBV27	TRBJ2-7	NA	TGTGCCAGCAGTTTATCGACTAGCGGTACCTACGAGCAGTACTTC	CASSLSTSGTYEQYF
NA	TRBV6-1	TRBJ2-4	NA	TGTGCCAGCAGCCCCCCGGGGAGAGCCAAAAACATTCAGTACTTC	CASSPPGRAKNIQYF
NA	TRBV29-1	TRBJ1-1	NA	TGCAGCGTTGACTGCCCGGACACTGAAGCTTTCTTT	CSVDCPDTEAFF
NA	TRBV5-8	TRBJ1-1	NA	TGTGCCAGCAGCCTCCTCGGGAGCAGGACGAACACTGAAGCTTTCTTT	CASSLLGSRTNTEAFF
NA	TRBV11-2	TRBJ2-7	NA	TGTGCCAGCACCCTCCGGGGGAGCGACGAGCAGTACTTC	CASTLRGSDEQYF
TRBD2	TRBV6-4	TRBJ2-1	NA	TGTGCCAGCAGTGACTCGGGAGGGCCTGACAATGAGCAGTTCTTC	CASSDSGGPDNEQFF
TRBD2	TRBV25-1	TRBJ2-5	NA	TGTGCCAGCAGTCCCCGACTAGCGGGAGAGGAGACCCAGTACTTC	CASSPRLAGEETQYF
TRBD2	TRBV6-6	TRBJ2-7	NA	TGTGCCAGCAGCGGACTAGCGGGAGCCCTTGGCGAGCAGTACTTC	CASSGLAGALGEQYF
NA	TRBV5-4	TRBJ2-1	NA	TGTGCCAGCAGCTTGGTAGGGGCGGGGGAGCAGTTCTTC	CASSLVGAGEQFF
TRBD2	TRBV4-3	TRBJ2-3	NA	TGCGCCAGCAGCCCCCACGCGGGACTAGCTGCACCAGATACGCAGTATTTT	CASSPHAGLAAPDTQYF
NA	TRBV2	TRBJ2-7	NA	TGTGCCAGCAGTGATGGGACTGGGAACTACGAGCAGTACTTC	CASSDGTGNYEQYF
TRBD2	TRBV7-2	TRBJ2-4	NA	TGTGCCAGCAGCGCCCCGGGACTAGCGGGAGAAGGTTCCAAAAACATTCAGTACTTC	CASSAPGLAGEGSKNIQYF
NA	TRBV9	TRBJ2-3	NA	TGTGCCAGCAGTCCCGGAGGAGAAAGCACAGATACGCAGTATTTT	CASSPGGESTDTQYF
TRBD1	TRBV11-2	TRBJ2-3	NA	TGTGCCAGCAGCTTAGGGACAGGGGGCCTCACAGATACGCAGTATTTT	CASSLGTGGLTDTQYF
NA	TRBV6-6	TRBJ2-7	NA	TGTGCCAGCAGTTACTCGCGCAGCGGAAGGTACGAGCAGTACTTC	CASSYSRSGRYEQYF
TRBD2	TRBV19	TRBJ2-1	NA	TGTGCCAGTAAGGGACTAGCGGGACCCAATGAGCAGTTCTTC	CASKGLAGPNEQFF
NA	TRBV18	TRBJ2-7	NA	TGTGCCAGCTCACCTCCGGACTGCTCCGGCGAGCAGTACTTC	CASSPPDCSGEQYF
NA	TRBV10-2	TRBJ2-7	NA	TGCGCCAGCAAGGGGTTCGTAGGGTACGAGCAGTACTTC	CASKGFVGYEQYF
TRBD2	TRBV5-8	TRBJ2-7	NA	TGTGCCAGCAGCTTAGAGGGGACTAGCGGATACGAGCAGTACTTC	CASSLEGTSGYEQYF
TRBD2	TRBV29-1	TRBJ2-5	NA	TGCAGCGTTCGGCTAGCGGGAGGTAGAGAGACCCAGTACTTC	CSVRLAGGRETQYF
TRBD2	TRBV5-1	TRBJ2-1	NA	TGCGCCAGCAGCTTGGATGACGGGAGGAACTACAATGAGCAGTTCTTC	CASSLDDGRNYNEQFF
TRBD2	TRBV19	TRBJ2-7	NA	TGTGCCAGTAGCCATATAGAGCGGGGGGGACACACCTACGAGCAGTACTTC	CASSHIERGGHTYEQYF